This T cell receptor (beta chain) was obtained from a study of blood T cell repertoires in COVID-19 (dated by TCRdb to between 2020 and 2021). Notes on the research overall: Samples from collaborators originated in the United States, Italy and Spain and spanned both the acute and convalescent phases of COVID-19. HLA class I and class II types, where available, came from metadata supplied by the sample provider rather than from assay-based typing. The samples were drawn from two sources: the first 160 participants of the ongoing ImmuneRACE study, and some 1,300 subjects contributed by 6 global collaborators. The prospective study material was composed of cDNA or gDNA derived from T cells, B-cell-depleted T cells, or PBMCs. A freely available public database, intended as a resource for researchers studying the immune response to SARS-CoV-2, is where the repertoires were released. Nearly every sample came with metadata listing a de-identified subject ID, COVID-19 status, age in years and sex. The dataset comprised deeply sampled blood TCRbeta repertoires from subjects exposed to, actively infected with, or recovered from COVID-19. On the study overall, not on this receptor specifically: Clinical and demographic metadata were provided uncurated, with the amount varying by source and participant.

TCRbeta CDR3 regions were amplified from genomic DNA using the immunoSEQ Assay, a bias-controlled multiplex PCR. In the authors' own workflow: The number of nucleated cells in each sample was estimated from the amplification of reference gene primers within the assay. To quantify the absolute abundance of each unique TCRbeta CDR3 rearrangement, sequence reads were collapsed and filtered. For each sample, productive Simpson clonality was calculated as the square root of Simpson's diversity index over productive rearrangements. The clones in this table, taken by TCRdb from immuneACCESS, are in-frame only. Not every clone is retained; where verified, under half of the shortfall comes from an unresolved V gene, and the cause of the rest is unknown. The V and J calls and clone size come from that table; D and trimming were worked out from the DNA. The sample table records fewer than 350,000 clones; almost 90% of these occur just once. 1.7% of the sample rests with the top ten.

About this clone: Its antigen is unknown. Per-base qualities were not stored, and no clone one base away is much larger.

In the prospective study, participants were about 18 to 95 years old, resided in about two dozen geographic areas of the United States, and were enrolled through a virtual design. In the prospective study, participants were assigned to cohorts based on the clinical history participants reported in a screening survey and a study questionnaire. Mobile phlebotomists in the prospective study collected whole blood, serum and a nasopharyngeal or oropharyngeal swab from every participant. Over an approximately 2-month period, participants in the prospective study had the option of providing additional blood draws and questionnaires. Before DNA extraction, prospective study blood samples were shipped either frozen or at room temperature. V is trimmed back by 4 bases and J by 1 base, and the junction contains 8 bases that no gene match accounts for. Taken from cysteine to phenylalanine, the CDR3 has 17 residues. Only CDR3 DNA remains: 51 bases, in frame from the first base. For CDR1 and CDR2, the germline V gene lists LGHNA and YNFKEQ.

The sample comprised PBMCs or T cells enriched from blood (not recorded which). This clonotype was sampled from a woman aged 18 to 35 with acute COVID-19. Recombination joined TRBV4-2 with TRBJ1-1; a stretch of 11 junction bases matches TRBD1. The CDR3 region reads CASSPRTGGAENTEAFF. Here is the DNA: TGTGCCAGCAGCCCGCGGACAGGGGGCGCGGAGAACACTGAAGCTTTCTTT.